One sample yielded the 32 T cell receptor beta chains listed below, sequenced in a study of Ad26.COV2.S vaccination and SARS-CoV-2 variants. Sample treatment: some 20 received Ad26.COV2.S at low or high dose, single or two shots; 5 received placebo; per-sample allocation not given. Following the first vaccine or placebo injection, samples were taken on day 63. Produced via immunoSEQ multiplex PCR; TCRdb's table is partial and in-frame only. The repertoire holds 350,000 to 450,000 clones, with 75% to 90% as singletons. Sequencing was performed on peripheral blood, taken in a trial of Ad26.COV2.S vaccine versus placebo. The receptors here all came from a person between 18 and 59 years old who received the Ad26.COV2.S COVID-19 vaccine or a placebo.

The chain carries TRBV19 and TRBJ1-5, with 10 bases lining up with TRBD1. Trimming took 5 bases from V and 3 from J; bases not matched to a gene: 7. From germline, CDR1 is LNHDA and CDR2 SQIVND (reference sequence). The CDR3 sequence is 16 residues long. CDR3 bases: TGTGCCAGTAGTGTCCGGGACAGGGGTTCCAATCAGCCCCAGCATTTT. Encoded protein: CASSVRDRGSNQPQHF. Using reference TRBV19 and TRBJ1-5 for the parts outside the CDR3, the full variable domain is DGGITQSPKYLFRKEGQNVTLSCEQNLNHDAMYWYRQDPGQGLRLIYYSQIVNDFQKGDIAEGYSVSREKKESFPLTVTSAQKNPTAFYLCASSVRDRGSNQPQHFGDGTRLSIL.

The J gene is TRBJ1-1, the V gene TRBV7-9; weak D call: TRBD1 (5 bases). Germline V lookup: CDR1 SEHNR, CDR2 FQNEAQ (reference sequence). V was pared by 1 base and J by 3 bases, with 12 bases between. This CDR3 region has 15 residues. The CDR3 is CASSLVAGPDTEAFF. The CDR3 DNA sequence: TGTGCCAGCAGCTTAGTGGCAGGGCCAGACACTGAAGCTTTCTTT. The variable domain in full, completed from reference TRBV7-9 and TRBJ1-1, reads DTGVSQNPRHKITKRGQNVTFRCDPISEHNRLYWYRQTLGQGPEFLTYFQNEAQLEKSRLLSDRFSAERPKGSFSTLEIQRTEQGDSAMYLCASSLVAGPDTEAFFGQGTRLTVV.

To note about this clone: This CDR3 is also generated by other DNA sequences in the sample. The chain joins TRBV28 to TRBJ2-5, with 11 bases aligning to TRBD2. There are 14 residues in the CDR3. CDR1 and CDR2 from the germline V gene are MDHEN and SYDVKM. V gave up 6 bases and J gave up 5 bases; unmatched junction bases: 5. The CDR3 region has the DNA TGTGCCAGCAGCCCACTAGCGGGAGCGGAGACCCAGTACTTC. This encodes CASSPLAGAETQYF.

The chain employs TRBV7-9 and TRBJ2-5; D possibly corresponds to TRBD2 (6 bases). CDR3 length: 14 amino acids. With 3 bases removed from V and 4 bases from J, the gap between germline ends came to 12 bases. Germline V gene sequence: CDR1 SEHNR, CDR2 FQNEAQ (reference sequence). The CDR3 DNA sequence: TGTGCCAGCAGCTTCGGAGGGAAGGGAGAGACCCAGTACTTC. It encodes CASSFGGKGETQYF.

V gene TRBV6-2 or TRBV6-3 combines with J gene TRBJ1-5, with D possibly TRBD1 on 5 matching bases. The CDR3 is 15 residues long. The germline gives CDR1 MNHEY, CDR2 SVGEGT. V was clipped by 7 bases and J by 1 base, with 14 bases between them. The CDR3 loop reads CASTPGRGSNQPQHF. The CDR3 nucleotides read TGTGCCAGCACCCCGGGGCGAGGGAGCAATCAGCCCCAGCATTTT.

This sequence joins TRBV5-1 and TRBJ2-5, with TRBD2 matching over 13 bases. Germline V gene sequence: CDR1 SGHRS, CDR2 YFSETQ. Germline trimming cut 4 bases from V and 1 base from J; bases unmatched to any gene: 4. The CDR3 loop spans 16 amino acids. This chain's CDR3 is CASSLGLAGPQETQYF. The CDR3 coding sequence is TGCGCCAGCAGCCTGGGACTAGCGGGACCCCAAGAGACCCAGTACTTC.

The chain's CDR3 is CASSLTLGGDTQYF. The CDR3 nucleotides are TGCGCCAGCAGCTTGACGTTGGGGGGAGATACGCAGTATTTT. The chain employs TRBV5-1 and TRBJ2-3, with TRBD2 as a possible D gene (6 bases). The ends were cut back, 1 base at V and 5 bases at J, with 11 bases in the middle. The CDR3 has 14 residues. Germline CDR1 is SGHRS and CDR2 is YFSETQ. Full variable domain (remainder filled in from reference TRBV5-1 and TRBJ2-3): KAGVTQTPRYLIKTRGQQVTLSCSPISGHRSVSWYQQTPGQGLQFLFEYFSETQRNKGNFPGRFSGRQFSNSRSEMNVSTLELGDSALYLCASSLTLGGDTQYFGPGTRLTVL.

V and J are TRBV5-6 and TRBJ2-1; possibly TRBD2 for D (6 bases). This CDR3 comprises 14 residues. Trimming pared 6 bases from V and 6 bases from J, leaving 16 bases between. Germline-derived CDR1 and CDR2 are SGHDT and YYEEEE. CDR3 region: CASTRRGWGNEQFF. The CDR3 DNA reads TGTGCCAGCACGCGGCGGGGTTGGGGCAATGAGCAGTTCTTC.

This chain connects TRBV7-8 to TRBJ1-6; 9 bases are shared with TRBD1. J was trimmed by 9 bases and V by 5 bases; bases with no gene match: 8. From germline, CDR1 is SGHVS and CDR2 FQNEAQ. There are 15 residues in the CDR3. CDR3: CASSPPGQGGSPLHF. CDR3 DNA: TGTGCCAGCAGCCCGCCGGGACAGGGAGGTTCACCCCTCCACTTT.

The chain employs TRBV9 and TRBJ1-5; 9 positions agree with TRBD1. This CDR3 has 15 residues. With 5 bases clipped from V and 0 bases from J, the junction kept 3 bases outside the gene matches. Germline V gene sequence: CDR1 SGDLS, CDR2 YYNGEE. In DNA form, the CDR3 reads TGTGCCAGCAGTCGACAGGGGGGTAGCAATCAGCCCCAGCATTTT. This sequence encodes CASSRQGGSNQPQHF.

The V and J genes are TRBV27 and TRBJ2-3; weak D call: TRBD1 (6 bases). The CDR3 length is 14 residues. Trimming removed 7 bases at V and 1 base at J, with 12 bases between. The germline V gene encodes CDR1 MNHEY and CDR2 SMNVEV (reference sequence). For the CDR3, the DNA is TGTGCCAGCACCGGGGACATCCGCACAGATACGCAGTATTTT. It encodes CASTGDIRTDTQYF.

The chain is built from TRBV5-1 and TRBJ2-5; TRBD2 matches at 8 bases. Trimming took 3 bases from V and 2 from J; bases not matched to a gene: 3. Per germline, CDR1 SGHRS and CDR2 YFSETQ. The CDR3 contains 14 residues. CDR3 residues: CASSSGRGQETQYF. The CDR3 coding sequence is TGCGCCAGCAGCTCCGGGAGGGGGCAAGAGACCCAGTACTTC.

The chain uses TRBV7-3 and TRBJ2-3; D gene uncertain. CDR3 size: 15 residues. Trimming shortened V by 7 bases and J by 1 base, and 15 bases separated the two germline ends. Germline CDR1 reads SGHTA; CDR2 reads FQGTGA. This CDR3 reads CASTRFGLGTDTQYF. The CDR3 nucleotides read TGTGCCAGCACCCGGTTCGGATTGGGCACAGATACGCAGTATTTT.

This chain links TRBV6-5 with TRBJ2-6, with D possibly being TRBD1 (5 bases). Trimming took 6 bases from V and 0 from J, leaving 9 bases between them. Germline lookup yields CDR1 MNHEY and CDR2 SVGAGI. This CDR3 has 15 amino acids. The CDR3 sequence: CASRADSSGANVLTF. In DNA, the CDR3 is TGTGCCAGCAGGGCTGACAGCTCTGGGGCCAACGTCCTGACTTTC.

V is TRBV14 and J is TRBJ2-5; D is unclear. CDR1 and CDR2 (germline): SGHDN, FVKESK. The CDR3 totals 14 residues. V shed 1 base and J shed 6 bases, with 12 bases lying between them. The CDR3 spells CASSQVPGGKTQYF. CDR3 nucleotides: TGTGCCAGCAGCCAAGTCCCAGGTGGAAAGACCCAGTACTTC. The entire variable domain, with the rest obtained from reference TRBV14 and TRBJ2-5, is as follows: EAGVTQFPSHSVIEKGQTVTLRCDPISGHDNLYWYRRVMGKEIKFLLHFVKESKQDESGMPNNRFLAERTGGTYSTLKVQPAELEDSGVYFCASSQVPGGKTQYFGPGTRLLVL.

CDR3 in amino acids: CAWTQGSNTDTQYF. DNA of the CDR3: TGTGCCTGGACCCAGGGTTCGAACACAGATACGCAGTATTTT. The chain joins TRBV30 to TRBJ2-3; maybe TRBD1 (5 bases). The CDR3 sequence is 14 residues long. Germline-derived CDR1 and CDR2 are GTSNPN and SVGIG (reference sequence). Deletions cut 4 bases from V and 2 bases from J, with 13 bases between.

The chain combines TRBV9 with TRBJ2-1; the D is unclear. The CDR3 loop spans 21 amino acids. V lost 3 bases and J lost 0, with 28 bases in between. Germline V gene data show CDR1 as SGDLS and CDR2 as YYNGEE. Written as DNA, the CDR3 is TGTGCCAGCAGCGCGAACCCACGACACCTTATGTCCCCTATCTCCTACAATGAGCAGTTCTTC. Its translation: CASSANPRHLMSPISYNEQFF.

The chain employs TRBV30 and TRBJ2-2; a weak D match, TRBD2 (6 bases). The CDR3 consists of 13 residues. Per germline, CDR1 GTSNPN and CDR2 SVGIG (reference sequence). Trimming took 8 bases from V and 4 from J, leaving 14 bases between them. In nucleotides, the CDR3 is TGTGCCCGCAGCGGAGGGACCACCGGGGAGCTGTTTTTT. Translated: CARSGGTTGELFF.

The V gene is TRBV5-4, the J gene TRBJ1-1; no clear D. The CDR3 length is 12 residues. Germline loops: CDR1 SGHNT, CDR2 YYREEE (reference sequence). V lost 0 bases and J lost 5, with 5 bases in between. The CDR3 is CASSLGLTEAFF. CDR3 nucleotide sequence: TGTGCCAGCAGCTTGGGACTGACTGAAGCTTTCTTT.

The chain is built from TRBV11-1 and TRBJ2-5; D gene unclear. The ends were cut back, 1 base at V and 5 bases at J, with 8 bases in the middle. The CDR3 consists of 13 residues. Germline CDR1 reads SGHAT; CDR2 reads FQDESV (reference sequence). CDR3 residues: CASSLGQTETQYF. The CDR3 DNA reads as TGTGCCAGCAGCTTAGGGCAGACCGAGACCCAGTACTTC.

CDR3 in DNA: TGTGCCTGGAGTGCCACAGGGGCGTGGACTGAAGCTTTCTTT. It yields the protein CAWSATGAWTEAFF. The rearrangement joins TRBV30 to TRBJ1-1, with 7 positions matching TRBD1. CDR1 and CDR2 from the germline V gene are GTSNPN and SVGIG (reference sequence). The CDR3 contains 14 residues. V gave up 1 base and J gave up 5 bases; unmatched junction bases: 7.

The chain recombines TRBV29-1 with TRBJ2-7, with a possible D match to TRBD2 (5 bases). Germline CDR1 and CDR2: SQVTM and ANQGSEA. The CDR3 is 13 residues long. The V end was cut by 6 bases, the J end by 3 bases, with 15 bases between. For the CDR3, the DNA is TGCAGCGTGGTGACTATACAGAACTACGAGCAGTACTTC. Its protein is CSVVTIQNYEQYF.

Only one count was recorded for this clone. The chain couples TRBV28 to TRBJ2-7; possible D gene TRBD1, 6 bases. Germline V gives CDR1 MDHEN, CDR2 SYDVKM. V lost 5 bases and J 13 bases, leaving 18 bases between the germline ends. The CDR3 contains 12 residues. The CDR3 loop is CASSINTGKIYF. The CDR3 nucleotides read TGTGCCAGCAGTATCAATACAGGGAAGATCTACTTC.

J is TRBJ2-3 and V is TRBV27; D gene unclear. The length of the CDR3 is 13 residues. CDR1 and CDR2 from the germline V gene are MNHEY and SMNVEV (reference sequence). V was shortened by 4 bases and J by 0 bases, with 5 bases between the two germline ends. The CDR3 sequence is CASSSASTDTQYF. The CDR3 DNA reads TGTGCCAGCAGTTCCGCTAGCACAGATACGCAGTATTTT.

V gene TRBV4-2 combines with J gene TRBJ2-3; no reliable D call. Trimming removed 0 bases at V and 5 bases at J, with 3 bases between. This CDR3 region has 12 residues. Per germline, CDR1 LGHNA and CDR2 YNFKEQ. CDR3 nucleotide sequence: TGTGCCAGCAGCCAAGATAGAGATACGCAGTATTTT. The encoded protein is CASSQDRDTQYF.

This clone was seen just once. The gene calls are TRBV19 and TRBJ1-4; D gene ambiguous. CDR3 length equals 13 residues. V was pared by 5 bases and J by 7 bases, with 11 bases between. From germline, CDR1 is LNHDA and CDR2 SQIVND (reference sequence). The CDR3 is CASSPTGREKLFF. For the CDR3, the DNA is TGTGCCAGTAGTCCAACGGGCCGTGAAAAACTGTTTTTT.

This rearrangement joins TRBV5-1 to TRBJ1-1; TRBD1 aligns across 7 bases. Germline trimming cut 4 bases from V and 0 bases from J; bases unmatched to any gene: 3. The CDR3 has 14 amino acids. Germline values: CDR1 SGHRS, CDR2 YFSETQ. CDR3 sequence: CASSPQGMNTEAFF. The CDR3 bases are TGCGCCAGCAGCCCACAGGGGATGAACACTGAAGCTTTCTTT.

This chain connects TRBV27 to TRBJ2-5; 10 bases line up with TRBD2. The germline V gene encodes CDR1 MNHEY and CDR2 SMNVEV (reference sequence). The V and J ends lost 0 bases and 4 bases, in that order; junction bases with no gene match: 2. The CDR3 totals 15 residues. This CDR3 reads CASSLSSGRGETQYF. The CDR3 nucleotides read TGTGCCAGCAGTTTATCGAGCGGGAGGGGAGAGACCCAGTACTTC.

The V call is TRBV3-1 (or the pseudogene TRBV3-2), the J call TRBJ2-3; TRBD1 aligns across 9 bases. The ends lost 3 bases at V and 5 bases at J; junction bases unmatched: 9. The CDR3 runs to 16 residues. CDR1 is LGHDT, CDR2 YNNKEL, per germline (reference sequence). CDR3 protein: CASSHLGTGWRDTQYF. DNA for the CDR3: TGTGCCAGCAGCCATCTAGGGACAGGGTGGAGAGATACGCAGTATTTT.

The chain has TRBV7-2 and TRBJ2-5; D could derive from TRBD1 or TRBD2 (6 bases each). Trimming removed 4 bases at V and 4 bases at J, with 16 bases between. The CDR3 contains 15 residues. Germline-derived CDR1 and CDR2 are SGHTA and FQGNSA. DNA of the CDR3: TGTGCCAGCAGCTCAGGTGGGGGGCGCGGAGAGACCCAGTACTTC. Residues: CASSSGGGRGETQYF.

V and J are TRBV20-1 and TRBJ2-7; 7 bases are shared with TRBD2. The V gene end was trimmed by 3 bases and the J gene end by 3 bases; junction bases not matched to a gene: 14. The CDR3 contains 16 residues. From germline, CDR1 is DFQATT and CDR2 SNEGSKA (reference sequence). The DNA of the CDR3 is TGCAGTGCTAGTTCCCCTGGACTAGGCCTGTTCTACGAGCAGTACTTC. Translated, it gives CSASSPGLGLFYEQYF.

The chain is built from TRBV19 and TRBJ1-2; D is unclear. The CDR3 runs to 14 residues. Germline-derived CDR1 and CDR2 are LNHDA and SQIVND (reference sequence). The V and J ends lost 7 bases and 0 bases respectively, with 12 bases between them. The CDR3 reads CASTPGHANYGYTF. The CDR3 nucleotides read TGTGCCAGTACCCCCGGGCATGCTAACTATGGCTACACCTTC.